The TCR beta chain under discussion was sequenced for a study of human T cells and chemical hapten exposure. Study-wide context: Patients, largely female, had alopecia areata, totalis or universalis.

This clonotype was counted ten times or more. Its antigen is unidentified. The CDR3 spans 14 residues. Looked up from germline, CDR1 is SNHLY and CDR2 is FYNNEI. J lost 2 bases, V lost 10 bases, and 6 bases had no gene match. TCRdb used MiXCR to reprocess the RACE reads, holding one entry per CDR3 protein. The sample includes about 70,000 distinct CDR3 sequences, about 8% of them seen just once. Study-level points and caveats: Significantly more large CDR3 similarity clusters arose among expanded TCRs than among controls.

Time point given: patch test 2, 6 weeks after DPC sensitization. Treatment reported: therapeutic diphenylcyclopropenone sensitization with weekly scalp DPC. The chain joins TRBV2 to TRBJ1-4, with TRBD1 matching over 8 bases. The sample in question was whole blood, obtained in connection with sensitization to the hapten diphenylcyclopropenone (DPC). The clonotype was recovered from a woman in her 50s with alopecia areata. Some clones in this sample may be carry-over from other donors' samples. The CDR3 loop is CANLDRGTNEKLFF. In nucleotides, the CDR3 is TGTGCCAACTTAGACAGGGGTACTAATGAAAAACTGTTTTTT.